The 26 T cell receptor beta chains below were found in one sample sequenced in a study of T-cell reconstitution after alpha-beta-depleted transplantation in children (dated by TCRdb to the mid-2010s). This specimen's treatment or condition label, per the study, means: allogeneic hematopoietic cell transplantation with graft depleted of TCRalphabeta T cells and CD19 B cells. Library creation used PCR. The sample was run on an Illumina HiSeq 2500. TCR library preparation used molecular barcoding, with unique molecular identifiers applied to normalize quantification of the TCRbeta repertoire. TCRdb cleaned the public reads at Q25 with fastp, built clones with MiXCR and kept in-frame beta chains. CDR3 protein duplicates are merged, each entry listing the most common genes and DNA. The sample data list around 17,000 distinct CDR3 sequences, and 5.1% of these were observed just once. The biggest ten clones account for 6.9% of the sample.

Material: PBMCs, obtained before TCRalphabeta/CD19-depleted stem cell transplant. These receptors all stem from a boy under 18 with acute lymphoblastic leukemia, due to receive a stem cell transplant.

This clonotype was counted many times. This chain uses TRBV20-1 with TRBJ2-1; TRBD2 is a possible D gene (6 bases). CDR1 and CDR2 from the germline V gene are DFQATT and SNEGSKA (reference sequence). CDR3 length: 14 residues. Trimming pared 3 bases from V and 4 bases from J, leaving 13 bases between. CDR3: CSASFAGTYNEQFF. The CDR3 DNA reads TGCAGTGCTAGTTTTGCAGGGACTTACAATGAGCAGTTCTTC.

This clonotype was detected ten times or more. The gene calls are TRBV4-1 and TRBJ1-2; D is unclear. CDR1 and CDR2 (germline): MGHRA, YSYEKL. V dropped 1 base and J dropped 7 bases, with 10 bases sitting between them. The CDR3 runs to 13 residues. CDR3 DNA: TGCGCCAGCAGCCAAGGAGTGTGGGTTGGCTACACCTTC. It codes for CASSQGVWVGYTF.

In its sample, this clonotype was seen many times. The rearrangement joins TRBV27 to TRBJ1-5; TRBD1 might be the D (6 bases). This CDR3 contains 16 residues. Germline V gives CDR1 MNHEY, CDR2 SMNVEV (reference sequence). Between the trimmed V and J ends, which lost 5 bases and 3 bases, there was a span of 17 bases. This CDR3 reads CASSPDLGTLNQPQHF. The DNA of the CDR3 is TGTGCCAGCAGTCCGGACTTAGGGACACTCAATCAGCCCCAGCATTTT.

Only a few counts were recorded for this clonotype. The chain has TRBV30 and TRBJ1-6; possible D gene TRBD1, 6 bases. The CDR3 totals 14 residues. V lost 0 bases to trimming and J lost 8 bases, with 11 bases between them. Germline lookup yields CDR1 GTSNPN and CDR2 SVGIG (reference sequence). The CDR3 coding sequence is TGTGCCTGGAGTGTTTACAGGGCTGATTCACCCCTCCACTTT. This gives the protein CAWSVYRADSPLHF. The full variable domain, in which reference TRBV30 and TRBJ1-6 provide the parts outside the CDR3, is SQTIHQWPATLVQPVGSPLSLECTVEGTSNPNLYWYRQAAGRGLQLLFYSVGIGQISSEVPQNLSASRPQDRQFILSSKKLLLSDSGFYLCAWSVYRADSPLHFGNGTRLTVT.

This clonotype is classed as medium-sized. The chain links TRBV12-3 or TRBV12-4 to TRBJ1-5; D is uncertain. Trimming removed 1 base from V and 7 bases from J, with 8 bases in between. This CDR3 is 13 amino acids long. CDR3: CASSLGGSQPQHF. The DNA for the CDR3 is TGTGCCAGCAGTTTAGGAGGGAGCCAGCCCCAGCATTTT.

This clonotype was seen many times. DNA for the CDR3: TGCGCCAGCAGCCAAGAGAATACGCAGTATTTT. Its protein product is CASSQENTQYF. This sequence joins TRBV4-1 and TRBJ2-3; D gene unclear. V was clipped by 0 bases and J by 7 bases, with 2 bases between them. CDR3 size: 11 residues. The germline V gene has CDR1 MGHRA and CDR2 YSYEKL.

This clonotype occurred many times. The V call is TRBV6-5, the J call TRBJ2-7; 11 nucleotides agree with TRBD2. This CDR3 is 15 amino acids long. The V gene end was trimmed by 0 bases and the J gene end by 6 bases; junction bases not matched to a gene: 4. In germline, CDR1 is MNHEY, CDR2 SVGAGI. In nucleotides, the CDR3 is TGTGCCAGCAGTTACTCCAGGACTAGCGGGCGCGAGCAGTACTTC. This translates into CASSYSRTSGREQYF.

This clonotype was detected many times. The chain joins TRBV12-3 or TRBV12-4 to TRBJ2-1; D tentatively fits TRBD1 or TRBD2 (5 bases each). The CDR3 consists of 14 residues. Trimming removed 6 bases at V and 3 bases at J, with 12 bases between. The CDR3 loop reads CASSAGTVYNEQFF. The DNA for the CDR3 is TGTGCCAGCAGCGCCGGGACGGTCTACAATGAGCAGTTCTTC.

This clonotype was counted many times. The V gene is TRBV4-3, the J gene TRBJ2-3; 8 bases match TRBD2. CDR3 length: 14 residues. The V segment lost 4 bases and the J segment 5 bases; nucleotides outside the gene matches: 5. CDR1 is LGHNA, CDR2 YSLEER, per germline. The CDR3 sequence is CASSLAGWRDTQYF. CDR3 sequence (DNA): TGCGCCAGCAGCCTAGCGGGGTGGAGAGATACGCAGTATTTT.

This clonotype was recorded at least ten times. The genes are TRBV6-2 or TRBV6-3 and TRBJ1-1; D ambiguous. Looked up from germline, CDR1 is MNHEY and CDR2 is SVGEGT. The V end lost 3 bases, the J end lost 3 bases, and 8 bases lay between the germline ends. The CDR3 contains 13 residues. The CDR3 protein is CASSYEVYTEAFF. CDR3 DNA sequence: TGTGCCAGCAGTTATGAGGTTTACACTGAAGCTTTCTTT.

The table lists this clonotype with a few counts. The chain recombines TRBV6-1 with TRBJ2-7; TRBD1 is a possible D gene (5 bases). From germline, CDR1 is MNHNS and CDR2 SASEGT. Trimming took off 5 bases at V and 1 base at J, with 12 bases between the two ends. The CDR3 loop spans 14 amino acids. The CDR3 protein is CASSKAGLSYEQYF. In DNA form, the CDR3 reads TGTGCCAGCAGTAAGGCAGGGCTTTCCTACGAGCAGTACTTC.

V usage is TRBV25-1 and J usage is TRBJ2-5; D uncertain. The germline gives CDR1 MGHDK, CDR2 SYGVNS. With 8 bases removed from V and 2 bases from J, the gap between germline ends came to 3 bases. This CDR3 region has 10 residues. In nucleotides, the CDR3 is TGTGCCAGCGGACAAGAGACCCAGTACTTC. Amino acid sequence: CASGQETQYF.

This clonotype was counted ten times or more. This chain uses TRBV20-1 with TRBJ1-5; D is ambiguous. The germline gives CDR1 DFQATT, CDR2 SNEGSKA (reference sequence). Trimming removed 2 bases at V and 4 bases at J, with 15 bases between. The CDR3 has 15 amino acids. The DNA of the CDR3 is TGCAGTGCTAGACAGTCCTCGGCCTCGAATCAGCCCCAGCATTTT. The encoded protein is CSARQSSASNQPQHF.

This clonotype was seen repeatedly, ten times or more. V gene TRBV12-3 or TRBV12-4 combines with J gene TRBJ1-5, with D uncertain. The CDR3 has 14 residues. The ends were cut back, 6 bases at V and 4 bases at J, with 13 bases in the middle. DNA for the CDR3: TGTGCCAGCAGCCGAAGGGAGTGGAATCAGCCCCAGCATTTT. Protein: CASSRREWNQPQHF.

This clonotype is termed medium-sized. The CDR3 is CASSQQLAGYYHEQFF. The CDR3 nucleotides are TGTGCCAGCAGCCAACAGCTAGCAGGTTATTACCATGAGCAGTTCTTC. The V and J genes are TRBV4-2 and TRBJ2-1; a possible D gene is TRBD2 (5 bases). The CDR3 sequence is 16 residues long. Germline assignment: CDR1 LGHNA and CDR2 YNFKEQ. Trimming removed 2 bases at V and 8 bases at J, with 19 bases between.

This clonotype was found many times. This chain links TRBV5-1 with TRBJ2-3; 8 nucleotides match TRBD2. J was trimmed by 1 base and V by 0 bases; bases with no gene match: 7. Germline V lookup: CDR1 SGHRS, CDR2 YFSETQ. This CDR3 region has 17 residues. In DNA form, the CDR3 reads TGCGCCAGCAGCTTGGGTCTAGCGGGCGAGGGCACAGATACGCAGTATTTT. It is translated as CASSLGLAGEGTDTQYF.

In its sample, this clonotype was seen many times. This rearrangement joins TRBV6-1 to TRBJ1-2, with 10 bases aligning to TRBD1. V lost 7 bases and J lost 0; bases outside the gene matches: 2. From germline, CDR1 is MNHNS and CDR2 SASEGT. This CDR3 region has 14 residues. CDR3 in amino acids: CASKTGGPNYGYTF. The CDR3 region has the DNA TGTGCCAGCAAGACAGGGGGCCCTAACTATGGCTACACCTTC.

In this sample, this clonotype turned up many times. This chain uses TRBV7-7 with TRBJ2-3, with D possibly called TRBD1 or TRBD2 (6 bases each). With 5 bases removed from V and 9 bases from J, the gap between germline ends came to 15 bases. The CDR3 is 13 amino acids. Germline V gene data show CDR1 as SSHAT and CDR2 as FNYEAQ (reference sequence). CDR3 sequence: CASSTTQGGTQYF. In nucleotides, the CDR3 is TGTGCCAGCAGCACGACACAGGGAGGCACGCAGTATTTT.

This clonotype was counted a few times. The chain recombines TRBV4-2 with TRBJ2-3; D gene unclear. V lost 4 bases, J lost 2 bases, and 13 bases lay in between. Germline CDR1 reads LGHNA; CDR2 reads YNFKEQ. This CDR3 comprises 15 residues. The CDR3 region has the DNA TGTGCCAGCAGCCGACCAGCGAGAGACACAGATACGCAGTATTTT. It is translated as CASSRPARDTDTQYF.

This clonotype was detected ten times or more. The rearrangement links TRBV27 to TRBJ2-1; a possible D gene is TRBD2 (5 bases). In germline, CDR1 is MNHEY, CDR2 SMNVEV (reference sequence). Trimming cost V 6 bases and J 9 bases, with 12 bases left between them. The length of the CDR3 is 12 residues. CDR3 protein: CASRPLAGEQFF. The CDR3 DNA sequence: TGTGCCAGCAGACCTCTAGCTGGTGAGCAGTTCTTC.

This clonotype was detected many times. The chain couples TRBV4-3 to TRBJ2-2; 11 nucleotides align to TRBD1. Losses at the gene ends were 4 bases for V and 7 bases for J; bases not matched to a gene: 11. CDR3 length: 17 amino acids. Looked up from germline, CDR1 is LGHNA and CDR2 is YSLEER. CDR3 DNA: TGCGCCAGCAGCCTCGACGGACAGGGGGCTTATGACGGGGAGCTGTTTTTT. Amino acid sequence: CASSLDGQGAYDGELFF.

Ten or more counts support this clonotype. The J gene is TRBJ1-5, the V gene TRBV27; D uncertain. V was shortened by 3 bases and J by 9 bases, with 9 bases between the two germline ends. This CDR3 comprises 12 residues. CDR1 MNHEY and CDR2 SMNVEV come from the germline V gene (reference sequence). The CDR3 region is CASSFPPGPQHF. The CDR3 bases are TGTGCCAGCAGTTTCCCTCCCGGGCCCCAGCATTTT.

This clonotype was recorded at least ten times. The chain carries TRBV28 and TRBJ2-1, with D uncertain. This CDR3 spans 11 amino acids. The V gene's germline CDR1 is MDHEN and CDR2 SYDVKM. Trimming pared 10 bases from V and 5 bases from J, leaving 9 bases between. CDR3 sequence reads: CATHDDNEQFF. Here the CDR3 DNA reads TGTGCCACCCACGATGACAATGAGCAGTTCTTC.

This clonotype was observed many times. The chain is built from TRBV11-1 and TRBJ2-2; unclear D gene. The CDR3 runs to 14 residues. Looked up from germline, CDR1 is SGHAT and CDR2 is FQDESV (reference sequence). The V end was cut by 0 bases, the J end by 0 bases, with 2 bases between. In DNA, the CDR3 is TGTGCCAGCAGCTTAGCACCGAACACCGGGGAGCTGTTTTTT. Its translation is CASSLAPNTGELFF. Full variable domain (missing parts from reference TRBV11-1 and TRBJ2-2): EAEVAQSPRYKITEKSQAVAFWCDPISGHATLYWYRQILGQGPELLVQFQDESVVDDSQLPKDRFSAERLKGVDSTLKIQPAELGDSAMYLCASSLAPNTGELFFGEGSRLTVL.

This clonotype was counted many times. The chain carries TRBV7-9 and TRBJ1-2, with 9 positions matching TRBD1. Germline values: CDR1 SEHNR, CDR2 FQNEAQ (reference sequence). The ends lost 3 bases at V and 8 bases at J; junction bases unmatched: 16. The CDR3 covers 17 residues. The CDR3 nucleotides are TGTGCCAGCAGCTTCTTCGGGACAGGGCTGCGCCGAAGGGGCTACACCTTC. Its protein is CASSFFGTGLRRRGYTF.

This clonotype was recorded many times. This chain connects TRBV18 to TRBJ2-1; 8 bases fit TRBD1. Germline loops: CDR1 KGHSH, CDR2 LQKENI. CDR3 size: 19 residues. The junction had 15 bases not matched to a gene; V was cut back by 0 bases and J by 5 bases. The CDR3 reads CASSPPLDRVHLFHNEQFF. For the CDR3, the DNA is TGTGCCAGCTCACCACCGTTGGACAGGGTCCACCTATTCCACAATGAGCAGTTCTTC.